The next 27 T cell receptor beta chains were all read from a single sample in a study of cytomegalovirus exposure and HLA in healthy donors. The primer mix had 60 Vbeta and 13 Jbeta primers. The repertoire was sequenced with immunoSEQ multiplex PCR; TCRdb's copy has only in-frame clones and lacks some. The sample has roughly 100,000 clones; 82% are singletons. Sequenced input: PBMCs. Source of these receptors: a man aged 50-60 years in good health and CMV-seronegative.

This clone was recorded only once. This chain connects TRBV5-1 to TRBJ2-1; TRBD1 aligns across 11 bases. Germline CDR1 reads SGHRS; CDR2 reads YFSETQ. The CDR3 extends over 15 amino acids. J was trimmed by 0 bases and V by 7 bases; bases with no gene match: 3. In nucleotides, the CDR3 is TGCGCCAGCTGGGGGACAGGGGGCTCCTACAATGAGCAGTTCTTC. This encodes CASWGTGGSYNEQFF.

The chain carries TRBV5-6 and TRBJ1-5; no reliable D call. This CDR3 contains 15 residues. CDR1 is SGHDT, CDR2 YYEEEE, per germline. V was trimmed by 0 bases and J by 0 bases, leaving 7 bases between them. The CDR3 reads CASSLESYSNQPQHF. The CDR3 nucleotides read TGTGCCAGCAGCTTGGAGAGTTATAGCAATCAGCCCCAGCATTTT.

V is TRBV6-5 and J is TRBJ2-1; tentatively, D is TRBD1 (5 bases). V was pared by 2 bases and J by 3 bases, with 5 bases between. Germline V CDR1 and CDR2: MNHEY, SVGAGI. CDR3 length: 13 amino acids. The CDR3 DNA reads TGTGCCAGCAGTTACGACAGCTACAATGAGCAGTTCTTC. Protein product: CASSYDSYNEQFF.

The J gene is TRBJ2-1, the V gene TRBV28; TRBD2 matches 8 bases. Per germline, CDR1 MDHEN and CDR2 SYDVKM. The CDR3 length is 16 residues. The J segment lost 2 bases and the V segment lost 0 bases, leaving 3 bases of the junction unmatched. The CDR3 reads CASSLWLSGTYNEQFF. In nucleotides, the CDR3 is TGTGCCAGCAGTTTATGGCTTAGCGGGACCTACAATGAGCAGTTCTTC.

The genes are TRBV2 and TRBJ2-3; tentatively, D is TRBD2 (6 bases). Germline assignment: CDR1 SNHLY and CDR2 FYNNEI. With 8 bases removed from V and 5 bases from J, the gap between germline ends came to 17 bases. The CDR3 totals 14 residues. CDR3 sequence reads: CASHGPSGVDTQYF. The DNA of the CDR3 is TGTGCCAGCCATGGACCCTCGGGAGTAGATACGCAGTATTTT.

J is TRBJ1-5 and V is TRBV7-5; the table's D call, TRBD1, has no DNA check behind it. TRBV7-5 has pseudogene status. CDR3 size: 16 residues. As DNA, the CDR3 is TGTGCCAGAAGCTTAGGGACCCCGGGACAGGGACAGCCCCAGCATTTT. Its translation: CARSLGTPGQGQPQHF.

The gene calls are TRBV7-2 and TRBJ2-3; D unresolved. In germline, CDR1 is SGHTA, CDR2 FQGNSA. Trimming cost V 5 bases and J 0 bases, with 15 bases left between them. CDR3 size: 16 residues. The CDR3 DNA sequence: TGTGCCAGCAGCGTAACGTGGGCCCCGAGCACAGATACGCAGTATTTT. Its translation is CASSVTWAPSTDTQYF.

The J gene is TRBJ2-5, the V gene TRBV7-2, with 7 bases that match TRBD2. The CDR3 extends over 14 amino acids. From germline, CDR1 is SGHTA and CDR2 FQGNSA. V lost 7 bases, J lost 3 bases, and 8 bases stayed unmatched. As DNA, the CDR3 is TGTGCCAGCACCCGTGGGGGAGGGGAAGAGACCCAGTACTTC. Its protein is CASTRGGGEETQYF.

This sequence joins TRBV4-2 and TRBJ1-2; D is unresolved. The V gene's germline CDR1 is LGHNA and CDR2 YNFKEQ. The CDR3 sequence is 15 residues long. V was pared by 0 bases and J by 4 bases, with 12 bases between. CDR3 sequence (DNA): TGTGCCAGCAGCCAAGAAAGGGAGGTTCTCTATGGCTACACCTTC. Its protein is CASSQEREVLYGYTF.

The gene calls are TRBV18 and TRBJ2-7, with D perhaps matching TRBD2 (6 bases). V was cut by 3 bases and J by 2 bases, with 17 bases left in between. This CDR3 has 16 amino acids. Germline-derived CDR1 and CDR2 are KGHSH and LQKENI. The CDR3 reads CASSPVGGDRTYEQYF. CDR3 DNA sequence: TGTGCCAGCTCACCGGTCGGGGGAGATAGGACCTACGAGCAGTACTTC.

The genes are TRBV28 and TRBJ1-2; 9 nucleotides align to TRBD1. Germline-derived CDR1 and CDR2 are MDHEN and SYDVKM. The CDR3 runs to 14 residues. The V and J ends lost 6 bases and 8 bases, in that order; junction bases with no gene match: 10. DNA of the CDR3: TGTGCCAGCAGCCCAGTTACGACAGGGGGGGGCTACACCTTC. This gives the protein CASSPVTTGGGYTF.

This clone came up once. V gene TRBV6-5 combines with J gene TRBJ2-7; D gene uncertain. The germline V gene has CDR1 MNHEY and CDR2 SVGAGI. The CDR3 is 12 residues long. With 8 bases removed from V and 0 bases from J, the gap between germline ends came to 8 bases. CDR3 DNA: TGTGCCAGCGGTCGCAGCTCCTACGAGCAGTACTTC. Translating it yields CASGRSSYEQYF.

The chain employs TRBV7-2 and TRBJ2-5, with D possibly being TRBD2 (5 bases). V was trimmed by 5 bases and J by 9 bases, leaving 19 bases between them. The CDR3 consists of 14 residues. Per the germline V gene, CDR1 is SGHTA and CDR2 is FQGNSA. The CDR3 DNA reads TGTGCCAGCAGCCAAGGCCACGGGTCGGAGGCCCAGTACTTC. This translates into CASSQGHGSEAQYF.

This clone was seen a few times. The rearrangement links TRBV28 to TRBJ1-4, with D possibly TRBD1 on 6 matching bases. Between the trimmed V and J ends, which lost 3 bases and 6 bases, there was a span of 8 bases. The CDR3 is 13 amino acids. CDR1 is MDHEN and CDR2 is SYDVKM in the germline V gene. CDR3 protein: CASSLGGHEKLFF. The CDR3, as DNA: TGTGCCAGCAGTTTGGGGGGGCATGAAAAACTGTTTTTT.

V and J are TRBV18 and TRBJ1-1, with TRBD1 as a possible D gene (5 bases). Germline CDR1 reads KGHSH; CDR2 reads LQKENI. CDR3 length: 15 residues. The ends were cut back, 1 base at V and 4 bases at J, with 13 bases in the middle. The chain's CDR3 is CASSPQWGSGTEAFF. The DNA of the CDR3 is TGTGCCAGCTCACCACAGTGGGGCTCGGGCACTGAAGCTTTCTTT.

This chain uses TRBV7-2 with TRBJ1-5; TRBD1 is a possible D gene (6 bases). This CDR3 contains 14 residues. CDR1 SGHTA and CDR2 FQGNSA come from the germline V gene. With 2 bases removed from V and 4 bases from J, the gap between germline ends came to 9 bases. CDR3 region: CASSLRGLNQPQHF. CDR3 DNA: TGTGCCAGCAGCTTAAGGGGGTTGAATCAGCCCCAGCATTTT.

The chain joins TRBV9 to TRBJ2-4; maybe TRBD2 (5 bases). The CDR3 consists of 16 residues. Germline V gene sequence: CDR1 SGDLS, CDR2 YYNGEE. The ends were cut back, 4 bases at V and 4 bases at J, with 18 bases in the middle. CDR3 nucleotide sequence: TGTGCCAGCAGCACAACCCCTAGCCTGGGGAAAAACATTCAGTACTTC. Encoded protein: CASSTTPSLGKNIQYF.

The chain recombines TRBV7-3 with TRBJ2-3; 8 nucleotides line up with TRBD1. The CDR3 loop spans 17 amino acids. Germline V gene data show CDR1 as SGHTA and CDR2 as FQGTGA. Trimming took 2 bases from V and 1 from J; bases not matched to a gene: 8. CDR3: CASSLGVPGQGTDTQYF. In DNA, the CDR3 is TGTGCCAGCAGCTTAGGAGTCCCGGGACAGGGCACAGATACGCAGTATTTT.

This chain uses TRBV6-5 with TRBJ1-2; TRBD1 is a possible D gene (5 bases). Germline CDR1 MNHEY, CDR2 SVGAGI. The CDR3 loop spans 15 amino acids. V was pared by 0 bases and J by 4 bases, with 12 bases between. CDR3 amino acids: CASSYSIGALYGYTF. The CDR3 nucleotides read TGTGCCAGCAGTTACTCGATAGGGGCCCTCTATGGCTACACCTTC.

This rearrangement joins TRBV14 to TRBJ2-1, with TRBD1 matching 9 bases. CDR3 length: 17 residues. The V and J ends lost 4 bases and 8 bases, in that order; junction bases with no gene match: 15. Germline CDR1 SGHDN, CDR2 FVKESK. Written as DNA, the CDR3 is TGTGCCAGCAGCCCTTTAGGAGGGGGACAGGGTACCCATGAGCAGTTCTTC. Translated: CASSPLGGGQGTHEQFF.

The V gene is TRBV5-6, the J gene TRBJ2-7; 12 bases map to TRBD2. V was pared by 3 bases and J by 3 bases, with 4 bases of the junction left unmatched. The CDR3 sequence is 15 residues long. Germline lookup yields CDR1 SGHDT and CDR2 YYEEEE. This chain's CDR3 is CASSSLAGGFYEQYF. The DNA of the CDR3 is TGTGCCAGCAGCTCACTAGCGGGGGGTTTCTACGAGCAGTACTTC.

The chain has TRBV5-6 and TRBJ2-3, with 10 bases aligning to TRBD1. This CDR3 is built from 15 residues. The junction had 5 bases not matched to a gene; V was cut back by 4 bases and J by 3 bases. Germline assignment: CDR1 SGHDT and CDR2 YYEEEE. The CDR3 DNA is TGTGCCAGCAGCCTGGGACAGGGGAGGACAGATACGCAGTATTTT. This translates into CASSLGQGRTDTQYF.

V gene TRBV5-1 combines with J gene TRBJ2-1; 7 bases agree with TRBD1. Germline V gene sequence: CDR1 SGHRS, CDR2 YFSETQ. The CDR3 spans 15 residues. The junction had 8 bases not matched to a gene; V was cut back by 6 bases and J by 2 bases. CDR3 region: CASTGGEGPYNEQFF. CDR3 in DNA: TGCGCCAGCACAGGGGGAGAAGGCCCCTACAATGAGCAGTTCTTC.

The sample holds a few counts of this clone. The V call is TRBV4-1, the J call TRBJ2-7; 8 nucleotides line up with TRBD2. Trimming cost V 0 bases and J 6 bases; bases outside gene matches: 7. The CDR3 contains 15 residues. Per germline, CDR1 MGHRA and CDR2 YSYEKL. CDR3 bases: TGCGCCAGCAGCCAAGATCCGGGACTAGACTCCGAGCAGTACTTC. Protein product: CASSQDPGLDSEQYF.

The chain is built from TRBV5-1 and TRBJ1-2; D perhaps matches TRBD1 (5 bases). V gave up 1 base and J gave up 5 bases, with 12 bases separating them. Germline V gives CDR1 SGHRS, CDR2 YFSETQ. CDR3 length: 14 residues. CDR3 DNA sequence: TGCGCCAGCAGCTTGCAGACAGAGACTTATGGCTACACCTTC. It is translated as CASSLQTETYGYTF. Combining the CDR3 with reference TRBV5-1 and TRBJ1-2 gives the whole variable domain KAGVTQTPRYLIKTRGQQVTLSCSPISGHRSVSWYQQTPGQGLQFLFEYFSETQRNKGNFPGRFSGRQFSNSRSEMNVSTLELGDSALYLCASSLQTETYGYTFGSGTRLTVV.

This clone was counted only a few times. The V gene is TRBV9, the J gene TRBJ2-3; TRBD2 might be the D (5 bases). The CDR3 has 17 residues. CDR1 is SGDLS, CDR2 YYNGEE, per germline. The V end was cut by 2 bases, the J end by 0 bases, with 16 bases between. The CDR3 nucleotides are TGTGCCAGCAGCGTCCTCGCGGAGGCCCGGAGCACAGATACGCAGTATTTT. It specifies CASSVLAEARSTDTQYF.

The CDR3 loop is CASSTGTGGAGTEAFF. The CDR3 coding sequence is TGTGCCAGCAGCACCGGGACAGGGGGCGCGGGCACTGAAGCTTTCTTT. J is TRBJ1-1 and V is TRBV9, with 12 bases aligning to TRBD1. Germline CDR1 reads SGDLS; CDR2 reads YYNGEE. This CDR3 is 16 amino acids long. V shed 4 bases and J 4 bases; nucleotides not matched to a gene: 8.